This entry concerns a single T cell receptor (beta chain). The record originates from a study of cytomegalovirus exposure and HLA in healthy donors. V was trimmed by 4 bases and J by 0 bases, leaving 6 bases between them. The CDR3 is 13 amino acids. The germline CDR1 and CDR2 sequences are SNHLY and FYNNEI. Vbeta (60) and Jbeta (13) primers were used in the PCR. The protocol was immunoSEQ multiplex PCR, while the TCRdb copy is restricted to in-frame clones and leaves out a portion. The sample shows more than 90,000 clones, about 76% of them seen only once. This sequence was found in a human donor in good health. V gene TRBV2 combines with J gene TRBJ1-1; D gene uncertain. The specimen sequenced was PBMCs. The CDR3 is CASSVRMNTEAFF. Here the CDR3 DNA reads TGTGCCAGCAGTGTGAGAATGAACACTGAAGCTTTCTTT.